The 21 T cell receptor beta chains below come from one sample, sequenced in a study of T cells of healthy individuals. TCRdb called the 5' RACE reads again in MiXCR, with one record for every CDR3 protein. Of tens of thousands of distinct CDR3 sequences in the sample, around 15% were seen once. These receptors all stem from a human donor in good health.

V usage is TRBV7-2 and J usage is TRBJ1-1; D call uncertain. This CDR3 contains 13 residues. CDR1 and CDR2 (germline): SGHTA, FQGNSA. Trimming left V 2 bases short and J 3 bases short, with 7 bases between. This CDR3 is CASSLSVDTEAFF. The CDR3 nucleotides are TGTGCCAGCAGCTTATCGGTAGACACTGAAGCTTTCTTT.

Many counts were recorded for this clonotype. This chain links TRBV2 with TRBJ2-7; tentative D call: TRBD2 (6 bases). Germline V CDR1 and CDR2: SNHLY, FYNNEI. V lost 5 bases to trimming and J lost 6 bases, with 17 bases between them. The CDR3 has 14 residues. The CDR3 sequence: CASSPSSGTGEQYF. The CDR3 region has the DNA TGTGCCAGCAGTCCTTCCTCAGGGACTGGCGAGCAGTACTTC.

The table lists this clonotype with many counts. J is TRBJ2-7 and V is TRBV18; 7 bases match TRBD1. The germline V gene has CDR1 KGHSH and CDR2 LQKENI. J gave up 5 bases and V 1 base, and 8 bases lay outside the gene matches. The CDR3 is 15 residues long. CDR3 DNA sequence: TGTGCCAGCTCACCACTTGGACAGGTTCGGAACGAGCAGTACTTC. Encoded protein: CASSPLGQVRNEQYF.

The rearrangement links TRBV5-1 to TRBJ1-1; a weak D match, TRBD1 (5 bases). V was shortened by 1 base and J by 1 base, with 11 bases between the two germline ends. The CDR3 runs 15 residues. The V gene's germline CDR1 is SGHRS and CDR2 YFSETQ. CDR3 protein: CASSLYPRENTEAFF. The CDR3 region has the DNA TGCGCCAGCAGCTTGTACCCCAGGGAGAACACTGAAGCTTTCTTT.

The rearrangement links TRBV11-2 to TRBJ2-5; no definite D call. Trimming pared 6 bases from V and 4 bases from J, leaving 9 bases between. The CDR3 runs to 12 residues. Germline-derived CDR1 and CDR2 are SGHAT and FQNNGV. The CDR3 region is CASRPWRETQYF. For the CDR3, the DNA is TGTGCCAGCAGGCCCTGGCGAGAGACCCAGTACTTC.

This clonotype was detected ten times or more. The CDR3 coding sequence is TGTGCCAGCAGCTTAGTCCAGGGGGCTGGTGGCTACACCTTC. Protein sequence: CASSLVQGAGGYTF. The chain has TRBV7-9 and TRBJ1-2, with TRBD1 identical over 8 bases. Germline values: CDR1 SEHNR, CDR2 FQNEAQ (reference sequence). The trim removed 1 base at V and 7 bases at J, leaving 5 bases unmatched. The CDR3 loop spans 14 amino acids.

This clonotype has at least ten counts. The V gene is TRBV5-6, the J gene TRBJ2-7, with D perhaps TRBD1 (9 bases). Trimming cost V 7 bases and J 4 bases, with 21 bases left between them. The length of the CDR3 is 15 residues. The germline V gene has CDR1 SGHDT and CDR2 YYEEEE. CDR3 region: CASLIAGQGRYEQYF. The CDR3 region has the DNA TGTGCCAGCCTTATAGCGGGACAGGGTCGATACGAGCAGTACTTC.

The V gene is TRBV12-3 or TRBV12-4, the J gene TRBJ2-1; 8 nucleotides match TRBD2. V was pared by 6 bases and J by 1 base, with 8 bases of the junction left unmatched. CDR3 length: 16 amino acids. Here the CDR3 DNA reads TGTGCCAGCAGCCTTTCCGGGGGGGGTTCCTACAATGAGCAGTTCTTC. Protein: CASSLSGGGSYNEQFF.

The chain is built from TRBV5-5 and TRBJ2-5; TRBD2 might be the D (6 bases). Trimming took 0 bases from V and 4 from J, leaving 10 bases between them. This CDR3 spans 14 amino acids. The germline CDR1 and CDR2 sequences are SGHKS and YYEKEE (reference sequence). The CDR3 sequence is CASSLDAGIETQYF. DNA of the CDR3: TGTGCCAGCAGCTTGGATGCGGGGATAGAGACCCAGTACTTC. Complete variable domain (other parts from reference TRBV5-5 and TRBJ2-5): DAGVTQSPTHLIKTRGQQVTLRCSPISGHKSVSWYQQVLGQGPQFIFQYYEKEERGRGNFPDRFSARQFPNYSSELNVNALLLGDSALYLCASSLDAGIETQYFGPGTRLLVL.

The V gene is TRBV12-3 or TRBV12-4, the J gene TRBJ2-3; 7 nucleotides match TRBD1. The CDR3 consists of 17 residues. Germline trimming cut 6 bases from V and 0 bases from J; bases unmatched to any gene: 12. This CDR3 is CASSVSLTGASTDTQYF. In DNA, the CDR3 is TGTGCCAGCAGCGTATCTCTCACAGGGGCTAGCACAGATACGCAGTATTTT.

By share of the sample, this clonotype is medium-sized (0.01 to 0.1%). The chain carries TRBV4-1 and TRBJ1-2; D gene ambiguous. CDR3 length: 13 residues. V was trimmed by 2 bases and J by 4 bases, leaving 8 bases between them. The germline V gene has CDR1 MGHRA and CDR2 YSYEKL. The CDR3 sequence: CASSQMGLYGYTF. CDR3 bases: TGCGCCAGCAGCCAAATGGGCCTCTATGGCTACACCTTC.

This clonotype was seen only a few times. The V gene is TRBV7-2, the J gene TRBJ2-6; D not certain. CDR3 length equals 16 residues. The germline CDR1 and CDR2 sequences are SGHTA and FQGNSA. V dropped 0 bases and J dropped 5 bases, with 11 bases sitting between them. The CDR3 DNA reads TGTGCCAGCAGCTTAGCGGAGATCCGGCGGGCCAACGTCCTGACTTTC. This translates into CASSLAEIRRANVLTF.

Notes on this clonotype: A much larger clonotype is one base distant, so this may be a read error. The final CDR3 position lacks the conserved phenylalanine or tryptophan, pointing to a likely read error. The DNA is left out, because the CDR3 cannot be placed on it with certainty; the CDR3 is given as TCRdb lists it. This sequence joins TRBV29-1 and TRBJ1-1; the D segment call TRBD1 is taken from the table without a DNA check. The CDR3 spans 8 amino acids, including both terminal residues. Germline assignment: CDR1 SQVTM and CDR2 ANQGSEA. Here the CDR3 reads CSRTDRVS.

V usage is TRBV5-1 and J usage is TRBJ1-5, with unresolved D. Between the trimmed V and J ends, which lost 0 bases and 2 bases, there was a span of 12 bases. Germline-derived CDR1 and CDR2 are SGHRS and YFSETQ. This CDR3 contains 16 residues. CDR3 amino acids: CASSLDPGLGNQPQHF. The CDR3 coding sequence is TGCGCCAGCAGCTTGGATCCAGGTCTCGGCAATCAGCCCCAGCATTTT.

This clonotype was counted at least ten times. The chain joins TRBV7-2 to TRBJ2-2; D may be TRBD2 (6 bases). Germline V gene lookup returns CDR1 SGHTA and CDR2 FQGNSA. CDR3 length equals 16 residues. V was trimmed by 1 base and J by 5 bases, leaving 14 bases between them. The CDR3 loop reads CASSLVQGGGTGELFF. As DNA, the CDR3 is TGTGCCAGCAGCTTAGTTCAGGGTGGGGGGACCGGGGAGCTGTTTTTT.

This clonotype was picked up a small number of times. The rearrangement joins TRBV3-1 to TRBJ2-1; 9 nucleotides agree with TRBD2. With 4 bases clipped from V and 3 bases from J, the junction kept 10 bases outside the gene matches. Germline V gene lookup returns CDR1 LGHDT and CDR2 YNNKEL (reference sequence). The CDR3 sequence is 17 residues long. CDR3 sequence: CASSRGGSGSFYNEQFF. The CDR3 DNA reads TGTGCCAGCAGCCGGGGGGGTAGCGGGAGCTTCTACAATGAGCAGTTCTTC.

This clonotype is termed medium-sized (0.01 to 0.1%). This rearrangement joins TRBV6-5 to TRBJ2-5; possible D gene TRBD1, 5 bases. The CDR3 has 15 amino acids. Germline V lookup: CDR1 MNHEY, CDR2 SVGAGI. V was shortened by 4 bases and J by 0 bases, with 12 bases between the two germline ends. The CDR3 is CASSSEMDNQETQYF. The CDR3 region has the DNA TGTGCCAGCAGTTCGGAAATGGACAACCAAGAGACCCAGTACTTC.

This chain connects TRBV20-1 to TRBJ2-2, with 7 positions matching TRBD1. V lost 0 bases to trimming and J lost 1 base; unmatched junction nucleotides: 5. This CDR3 is built from 16 residues. The germline V gene has CDR1 DFQATT and CDR2 SNEGSKA (reference sequence). In nucleotides, the CDR3 is TGCAGTGCTAGAGATTCGAGACAGGGGAACACCGGGGAGCTGTTTTTT. Encoded protein: CSARDSRQGNTGELFF.

This clonotype was recorded at least ten times. The chain is built from TRBV19 and TRBJ1-2, with D perhaps TRBD1 (5 bases). The length of the CDR3 is 14 residues. Trimming pared 6 bases from V and 2 bases from J, leaving 13 bases between. Per germline, CDR1 LNHDA and CDR2 SQIVND (reference sequence). The CDR3 protein is CASRVWEGNYGYTF. Here the CDR3 DNA reads TGTGCCAGTAGGGTGTGGGAGGGGAACTATGGCTACACCTTC.

At least ten counts were recorded for this clonotype. This sequence joins TRBV12-5 and TRBJ2-1, with TRBD2 matching over 8 bases. CDR1 is LGHNT, CDR2 FRNRAP, per germline. This CDR3 spans 17 amino acids. Trimming removed 0 bases from V and 3 bases from J; junction bases left unmatched: 7. The CDR3 bases are TGTGCTAGTGGTTTGGTACTTGGTCGGGAGGGCTACAATGAGCAGTTCTTC. Its translation is CASGLVLGREGYNEQFF.

The sample holds many counts of this clonotype. This sequence joins TRBV7-8 and TRBJ2-1; no definite D call. CDR3 length: 17 amino acids. The germline V gene encodes CDR1 SGHVS and CDR2 FQNEAQ. Trimming cost V 2 bases and J 0 bases, with 14 bases left between them. The CDR3: CASSLRTARSSYNEQFF. The CDR3 DNA sequence: TGTGCCAGCAGCTTAAGGACCGCCCGTAGCTCCTACAATGAGCAGTTCTTC.